These T cell receptor beta chains were read from a single sample in a study of shared clonotypes between healthy human individuals. Assay used: immunoSEQ multiplex PCR; TCRdb lists only in-frame clones, some missing. In the table there are 450,000 to 650,000 clones, roughly four fifths of which are singletons. The sequencing sample was made of PBMCs. The receptors were gathered from a woman aged 40 to 49 in good health. Some clones in this sample may be carry-over from other donors' samples. The CDR3 runs from the conserved cysteine through the conserved F or W. D genes are given only for firm matches. Part of the rows lack a size; the others show once, few, many or a class for expanded clones.

D gene	V gene	J gene	clone size	CDR3 protein	CDR3 DNA
TRBD1	TRBV29-1	TRBJ1-1	NA	CSVEDGQGDTEAFF	TGCAGCGTTGAAGACGGACAGGGGGACACTGAAGCTTTCTTT
NA	TRBV5-4	TRBJ1-2	medium-sized	CASSLDREVYGYTF	TGTGCCAGCAGCTTGGACAGGGAGGTCTATGGCTACACCTTC
NA	TRBV12-5	TRBJ2-1	NA	CASGRTGGTYNEQFF	TGTGCTAGTGGCCGGACAGGCGGGACCTACAATGAGCAGTTCTTC
NA	TRBV19	TRBJ2-7	once	CASSISTYEQYF	TGTGCCAGTAGTATCTCAACCTACGAGCAGTACTTC
TRBD2	TRBV6-1	TRBJ2-2	many	CASSGLAGDDTGELFF	TGTGCCAGCAGTGGGTTAGCGGGAGATGACACCGGGGAGCTGTTTTTT
NA	TRBV5-1	TRBJ2-6	NA	CASSLLEGRAGSGANVLTF	TGCGCCAGCAGCTTGCTTGAGGGCAGGGCAGGGTCTGGGGCCAACGTCCTGACTTTC
TRBD2	TRBV9	TRBJ2-1	NA	CASSVEKGLAGVYNEQFF	TGTGCCAGCAGCGTAGAGAAGGGACTAGCGGGAGTCTACAATGAGCAGTTCTTC
NA	TRBV7-2	TRBJ2-7	NA	CASSPRGGTYEQYF	TGTGCCAGCAGCCCTAGGGGGGGGACCTACGAGCAGTACTTC
TRBD1	TRBV29-1	TRBJ2-1	few	CSVEEDRGGYNEQFF	TGCAGCGTTGAAGAAGACAGGGGGGGCTACAATGAGCAGTTCTTC
NA	TRBV28	TRBJ2-2	NA	CASSPTGGQSGTGELFF	TGTGCCAGCAGTCCCACCGGGGGACAGTCGGGCACCGGGGAGCTGTTTTTT
NA	TRBV11-1	TRBJ2-1	NA	CASSLARNEQFF	TGTGCCAGCAGCTTAGCGAGAAATGAGCAGTTCTTC